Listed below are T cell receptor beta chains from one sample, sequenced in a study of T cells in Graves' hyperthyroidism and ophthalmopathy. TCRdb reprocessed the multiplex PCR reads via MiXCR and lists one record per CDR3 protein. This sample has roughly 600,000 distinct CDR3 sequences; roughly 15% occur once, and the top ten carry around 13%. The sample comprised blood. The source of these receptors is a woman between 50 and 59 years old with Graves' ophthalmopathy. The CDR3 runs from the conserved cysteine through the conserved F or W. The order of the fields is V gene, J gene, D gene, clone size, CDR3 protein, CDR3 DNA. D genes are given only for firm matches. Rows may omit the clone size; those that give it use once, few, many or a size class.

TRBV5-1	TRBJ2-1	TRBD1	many	CASSLEGQGAGNEQFF	TGCGCCAGCAGCTTGGAGGGACAGGGGGCCGGCAATGAGCAGTTCTTC
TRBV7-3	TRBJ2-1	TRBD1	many	CASSFSQGDYNEQFF	TGTGCCAGCAGCTTCAGTCAGGGGGACTACAATGAGCAGTTCTTC
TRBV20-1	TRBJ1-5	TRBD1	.	CSASKAAGTGGQPQHF	TGCAGTGCTAGCAAAGCGGCGGGAACAGGGGGACAGCCCCAGCATTTT
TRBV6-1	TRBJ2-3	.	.	CASMKFNVPDTQYF	TGTGCCAGCATGAAGTTTAACGTCCCAGATACGCAGTATTTT
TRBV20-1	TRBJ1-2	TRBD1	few	CSAHGQAPGSIYGYTF	TGCAGTGCCCACGGACAGGCCCCAGGAAGCATCTATGGCTACACCTTC
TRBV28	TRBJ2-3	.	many	CASSFSPKTPTDTQYF	TGTGCCAGCAGTTTTTCCCCCAAGACCCCCACAGATACGCAGTATTTT
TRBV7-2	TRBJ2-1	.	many	CASSLRQAAGQFF	TGTGCCAGCAGCTTAAGACAGGCGGCCGGGCAGTTCTTC
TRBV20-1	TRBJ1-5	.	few	CSAREDSNQPQHF	TGCAGTGCTAGAGAGGACAGCAATCAGCCCCAGCATTTT
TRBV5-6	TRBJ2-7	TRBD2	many	CASSLYSGISSYEQYF	TGTGCCAGCAGCTTGTATAGCGGGATATCATCCTACGAGCAGTACTTC
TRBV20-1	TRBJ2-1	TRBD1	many	CSARSGTGNEQFF	TGCAGTGCTAGGAGCGGGACAGGGAATGAGCAGTTCTTC
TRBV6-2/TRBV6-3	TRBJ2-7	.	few	CASSYRVNYEQYF	TGTGCCAGCAGTTACAGGGTCAACTACGAGCAGTACTTC
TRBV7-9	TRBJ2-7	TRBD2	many	CASSDSSLAVQAGVTYEQYF	TGTGCCAGCAGCGATAGTAGCCTAGCCGTCCAAGCGGGAGTCACCTACGAGCAGTACTTC
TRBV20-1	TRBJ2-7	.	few	CSAREMISGSPYEQYF	TGCAGTGCTAGAGAGATGATTAGTGGGAGTCCCTACGAGCAGTACTTC
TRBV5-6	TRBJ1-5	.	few	CASSLWGSSNQPQHF	TGTGCCAGCAGCCTATGGGGTAGTAGCAATCAGCCCCAGCATTTT
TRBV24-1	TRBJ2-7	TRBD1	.	CATSESGTVHEQYF	TGTGCCACCAGTGAATCCGGGACAGTCCACGAGCAGTACTTC
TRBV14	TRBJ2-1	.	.	CASSQWDTRDEQFF	TGTGCCAGCAGCCAATGGGACACTCGGGATGAGCAGTTCTTC
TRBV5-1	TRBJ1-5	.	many	CASSLSGPNQPQHF	TGCGCCAGCAGCTTATCAGGGCCTAATCAGCCCCAGCATTTT
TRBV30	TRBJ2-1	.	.	CAYKPVGNEQFF	TGTGCCTATAAACCCGTGGGCAATGAGCAGTTCTTC
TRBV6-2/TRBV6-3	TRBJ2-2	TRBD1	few	CATRPGGMYTGELFF	TGTGCCACCCGACCAGGGGGCATGTACACCGGGGAGCTGTTTTTT
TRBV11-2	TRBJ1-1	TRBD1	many	CASSTRTGGTEAFF	TGTGCCAGCAGCACCCGGACAGGGGGGACTGAAGCTTTCTTT
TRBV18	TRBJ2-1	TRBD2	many	CASKAGPAMEQFF	TGTGCCAGCAAAGCGGGACCGGCCATGGAGCAGTTCTTC
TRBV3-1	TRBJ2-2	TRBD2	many	CASSQGIAGYTGELFF	TGTGCCAGCAGCCAGGGAATAGCGGGATATACCGGGGAGCTGTTTTTT
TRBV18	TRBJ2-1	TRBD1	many	CASSPRGQGAPNEQFF	TGTGCCAGCTCACCAAGGGGACAGGGGGCCCCCAATGAGCAGTTCTTC
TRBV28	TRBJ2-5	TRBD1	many	CASSFSSYRTGKETQYF	TGTGCCAGCAGTTTTTCCTCGTATAGGACAGGGAAAGAGACCCAGTACTTC
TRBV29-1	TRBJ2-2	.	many	CSVRGVSRTGELFF	TGCAGCGTTCGCGGGGTCAGCCGCACCGGGGAGCTGTTTTTT
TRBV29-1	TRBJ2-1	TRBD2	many	CSVEGAGTSSYNEQFF	TGCAGCGTAGAAGGAGCGGGGACGAGCTCCTACAATGAGCAGTTCTTC
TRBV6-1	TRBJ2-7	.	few	CATGVGSSYEQYF	TGTGCCACAGGGGTGGGGTCATCCTACGAGCAGTACTTC
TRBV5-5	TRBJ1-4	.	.	CASSLDPPDSFNEKLFF	TGTGCCAGCAGCTTGGATCCCCCCGACAGCTTTAATGAAAAACTGTTTTTT
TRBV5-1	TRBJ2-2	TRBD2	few	CASSPNSGANTGELFF	TGCGCCAGCAGCCCTAATAGCGGGGCTAACACCGGGGAGCTGTTTTTT